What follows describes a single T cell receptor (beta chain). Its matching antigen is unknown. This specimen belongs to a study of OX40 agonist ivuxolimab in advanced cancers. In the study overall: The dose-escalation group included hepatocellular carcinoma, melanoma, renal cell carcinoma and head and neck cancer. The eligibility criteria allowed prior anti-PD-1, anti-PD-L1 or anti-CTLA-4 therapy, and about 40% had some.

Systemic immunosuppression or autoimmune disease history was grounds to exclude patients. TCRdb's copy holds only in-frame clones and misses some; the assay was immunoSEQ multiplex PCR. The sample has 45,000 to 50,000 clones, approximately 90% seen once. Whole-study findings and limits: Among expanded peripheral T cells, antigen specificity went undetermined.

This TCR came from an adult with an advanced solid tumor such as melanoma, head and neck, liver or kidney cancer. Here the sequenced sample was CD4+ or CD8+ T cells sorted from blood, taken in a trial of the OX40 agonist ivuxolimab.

The CDR3: CASSREQGHYEQYF. As DNA, the CDR3 is TGTGCCAGCAGTAGAGAACAGGGACACTACGAGCAGTACTTC. J is TRBJ2-7 and V is TRBV6-5, with D possibly being TRBD1 (6 bases). The V gene lost 5 bases and the J gene lost 3 bases, with 14 bases spanning the gap. CDR3 size: 14 residues. Germline lookup yields CDR1 MNHEY and CDR2 SVGAGI.